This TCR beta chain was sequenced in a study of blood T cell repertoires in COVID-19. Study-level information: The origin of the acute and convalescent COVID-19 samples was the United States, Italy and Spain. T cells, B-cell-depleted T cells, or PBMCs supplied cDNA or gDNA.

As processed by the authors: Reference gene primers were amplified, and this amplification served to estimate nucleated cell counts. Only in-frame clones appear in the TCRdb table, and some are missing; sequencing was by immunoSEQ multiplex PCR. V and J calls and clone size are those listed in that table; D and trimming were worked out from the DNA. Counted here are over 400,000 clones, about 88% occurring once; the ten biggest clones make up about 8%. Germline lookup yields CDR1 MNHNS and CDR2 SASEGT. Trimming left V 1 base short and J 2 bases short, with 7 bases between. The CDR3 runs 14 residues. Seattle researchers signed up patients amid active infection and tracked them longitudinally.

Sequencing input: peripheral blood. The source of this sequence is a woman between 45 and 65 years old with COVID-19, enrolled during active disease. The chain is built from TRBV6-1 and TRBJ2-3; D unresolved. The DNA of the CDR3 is TGTGCCAGCAGTGAAGTACAGTTCACAGATACGCAGTATTTT. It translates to CASSEVQFTDTQYF.